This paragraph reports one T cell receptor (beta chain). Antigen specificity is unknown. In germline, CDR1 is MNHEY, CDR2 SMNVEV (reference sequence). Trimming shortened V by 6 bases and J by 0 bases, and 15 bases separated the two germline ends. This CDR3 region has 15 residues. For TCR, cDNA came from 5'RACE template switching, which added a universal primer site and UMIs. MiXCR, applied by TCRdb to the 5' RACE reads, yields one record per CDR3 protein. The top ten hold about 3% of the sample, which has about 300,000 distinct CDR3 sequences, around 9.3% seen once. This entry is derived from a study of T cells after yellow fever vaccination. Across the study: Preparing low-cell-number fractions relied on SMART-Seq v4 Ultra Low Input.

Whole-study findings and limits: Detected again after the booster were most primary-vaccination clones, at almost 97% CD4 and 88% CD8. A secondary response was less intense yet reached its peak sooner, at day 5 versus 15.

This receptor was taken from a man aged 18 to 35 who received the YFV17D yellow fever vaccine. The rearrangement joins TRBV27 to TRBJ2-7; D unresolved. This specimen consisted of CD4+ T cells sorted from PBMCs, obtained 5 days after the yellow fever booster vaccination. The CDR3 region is CASRRQADSSYEQYF. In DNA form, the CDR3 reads TGTGCCAGCAGGAGGCAGGCCGATAGCTCCTACGAGCAGTACTTC.